The 5 T cell receptor beta chains reported below all come from one sample, sequenced in a study of blood T cells in healthy people across ages. The second PCR ran roughly 6 to 11 cycles with a sample-barcoded 5' primer and J-beta primers. TCRdb fed the 5' RACE reads into MiXCR, producing one record per CDR3 protein. The sample lists about 830,000 distinct CDR3 sequences, approximately 65% occurring once. The sequencing sample was made of blood. Receptor source: a man between 25 and 39 years old in good health.

The chain recombines TRBV6-2 or TRBV6-3 with TRBJ1-5, with TRBD1 identical over 10 bases. This CDR3 spans 14 amino acids. From germline, CDR1 is MNHEY and CDR2 SVGEGT. Losses at the gene ends were 6 bases for V and 4 bases for J; bases not matched to a gene: 3. The CDR3 DNA sequence: TGTGCCAGCAGGGGGACAGGGGAGAATCAGCCCCAGCATTTT. Protein product: CASRGTGENQPQHF.

This clonotype came up a few times. The chain uses TRBV4-2 and TRBJ2-5; unclear D gene. The CDR3 spans 17 residues. CDR1 and CDR2 from the germline V gene are LGHNA and YNFKEQ. V dropped 2 bases and J dropped 0 bases, with 16 bases sitting between them. DNA for the CDR3: TGTGCCAGCAGCCAAAAAGGTTTAGGATCGGACCAAGAGACCCAGTACTTC. This gives the protein CASSQKGLGSDQETQYF.

As for this clonotype: Mismatch with germline at one junction end may stem from a read error. V is TRBV9 and J is TRBJ2-7; 9 nucleotides line up with TRBD2. The CDR3 has 15 amino acids. CDR1 and CDR2 (germline): SGDLS, YYNGEE. This CDR3 reads CACSVGAGGLYEQYF. DNA of the CDR3: TGTGCCTGCAGCGTAGGGGCGGGGGGGCTCTACGAGCAGTACTTC.

The V call is TRBV27, the J call TRBJ2-1, with D perhaps matching TRBD1 or TRBD2 (5 bases each). With 4 bases removed from V and 4 bases from J, the gap between germline ends came to 8 bases. CDR3 size: 13 residues. The germline gives CDR1 MNHEY, CDR2 SMNVEV (reference sequence). The CDR3 loop reads CASSWGNYNEQFF. The CDR3, as DNA: TGTGCCAGCAGTTGGGGGAATTACAATGAGCAGTTCTTC.

This chain connects TRBV14 to TRBJ1-1, with 7 positions matching TRBD1. The V gene's germline CDR1 is SGHDN and CDR2 FVKESK. Trimming took 3 bases from V and 5 from J; bases not matched to a gene: 9. The CDR3 spans 15 residues. In DNA form, the CDR3 reads TGTGCCAGCAGCCAGAACAGACAGGGACGGACTGAAGCTTTCTTT. Translated, it gives CASSQNRQGRTEAFF.